This T cell receptor (beta chain) was sequenced for a study of vaccination and CD4 T cells after COVID-19. Overall study context: Overlapping peptides of the spike proteins of SARS-CoV-2, HCoV-NL63, HCoV-OC43 and HCoV-229E were used for cell stimulation. Control cultures were given a CEFX pool, an HIV-1 Nef pool, or no peptide.

Sequencing of DNA taken from cultured CD4+ T cells relied on the Oncomine TCR Beta short-read assay. MiXCR, run by TCRdb on the PCR reads, gives a single entry per CDR3 protein. The table shows about 21,000 distinct CDR3 sequences, with roughly 74% occurring only once. This clonotype was observed a few times. The antigen is undetermined. Treatment: approximately 9-day PBMC culture with coronavirus spike peptide pools or control peptides (ViraFEST assay). ViraFEST sequenced TCRs after peptide-pool expansion of antigen-specific T cells. With 3 bases removed from V and 2 bases from J, the gap between germline ends came to 7 bases. Germline CDR1 reads DFQATT; CDR2 reads SNEGSKA (reference sequence). The CDR3 runs 12 residues.

The sample comprised CD4+ T cells from blood, cultured in vitro. This sequence originates from a human donor who had recovered from COVID-19. The V call is TRBV20-1, the J call TRBJ1-2; no definite D call. The CDR3 coding sequence is TGCAGTGCTAGTGCGCAGAACTATGGCTACACCTTC. It translates to CSASAQNYGYTF.